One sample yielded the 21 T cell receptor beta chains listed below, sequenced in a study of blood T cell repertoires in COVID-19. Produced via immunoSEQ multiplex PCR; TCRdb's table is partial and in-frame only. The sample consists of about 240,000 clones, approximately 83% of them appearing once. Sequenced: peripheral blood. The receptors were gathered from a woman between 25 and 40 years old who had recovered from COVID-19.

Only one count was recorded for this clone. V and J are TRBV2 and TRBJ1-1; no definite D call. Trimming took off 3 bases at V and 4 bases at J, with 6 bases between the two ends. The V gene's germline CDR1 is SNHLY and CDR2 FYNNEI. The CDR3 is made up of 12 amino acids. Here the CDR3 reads CASSDSVTEAFF. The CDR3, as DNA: TGTGCCAGCAGTGACTCGGTCACTGAAGCTTTCTTT.

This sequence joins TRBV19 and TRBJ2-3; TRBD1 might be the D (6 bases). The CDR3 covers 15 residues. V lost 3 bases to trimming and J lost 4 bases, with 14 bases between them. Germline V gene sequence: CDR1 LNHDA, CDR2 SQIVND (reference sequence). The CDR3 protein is CASSMAAGDSDTQYF. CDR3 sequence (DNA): TGTGCCAGTAGTATGGCTGCAGGGGATTCAGATACGCAGTATTTT.

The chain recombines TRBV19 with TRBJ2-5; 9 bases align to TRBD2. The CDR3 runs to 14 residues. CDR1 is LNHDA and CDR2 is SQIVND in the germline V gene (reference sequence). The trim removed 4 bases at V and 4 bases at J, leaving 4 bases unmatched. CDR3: CASSKAGGRETQYF. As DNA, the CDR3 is TGTGCCAGTAGTAAGGCGGGGGGGCGAGAGACCCAGTACTTC.

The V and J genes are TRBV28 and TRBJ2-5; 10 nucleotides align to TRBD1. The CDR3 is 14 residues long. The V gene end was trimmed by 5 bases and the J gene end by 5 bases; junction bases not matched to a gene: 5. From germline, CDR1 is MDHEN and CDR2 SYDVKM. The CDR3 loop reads CASSRTGGMETQYF. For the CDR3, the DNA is TGTGCCAGCAGTCGGACAGGGGGTATGGAGACCCAGTACTTC.

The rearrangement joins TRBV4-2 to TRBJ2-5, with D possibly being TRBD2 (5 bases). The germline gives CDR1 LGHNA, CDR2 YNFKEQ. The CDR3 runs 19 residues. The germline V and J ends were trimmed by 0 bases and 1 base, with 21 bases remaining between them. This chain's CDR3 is CASSQEPRRPWGVQETQYF. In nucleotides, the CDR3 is TGTGCCAGCAGCCAAGAGCCTCGGAGACCCTGGGGAGTCCAAGAGACCCAGTACTTC.

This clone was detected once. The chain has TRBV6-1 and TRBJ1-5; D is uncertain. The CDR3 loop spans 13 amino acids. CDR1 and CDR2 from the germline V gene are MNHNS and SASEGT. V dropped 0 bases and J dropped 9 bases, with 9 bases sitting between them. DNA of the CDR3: TGTGCCAGCAGTGAAGCCCCCGCCGGGCCCCAGCATTTT. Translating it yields CASSEAPAGPQHF.

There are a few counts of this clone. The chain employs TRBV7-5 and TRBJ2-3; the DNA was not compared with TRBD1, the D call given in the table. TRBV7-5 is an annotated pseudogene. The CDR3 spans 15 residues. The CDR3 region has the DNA TGTGTCAGAAGCCTCGGCGGAAGGGGGACAGATACGCAGTATTTT. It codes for CVRSLGGRGTDTQYF.

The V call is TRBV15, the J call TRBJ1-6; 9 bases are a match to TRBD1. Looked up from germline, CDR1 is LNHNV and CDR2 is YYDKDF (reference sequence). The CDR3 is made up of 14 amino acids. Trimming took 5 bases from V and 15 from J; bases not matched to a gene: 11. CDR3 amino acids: CATSPTGGVSLLHF. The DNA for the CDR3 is TGTGCCACCAGCCCGACAGGGGGTGTTTCGCTCCTCCACTTT.

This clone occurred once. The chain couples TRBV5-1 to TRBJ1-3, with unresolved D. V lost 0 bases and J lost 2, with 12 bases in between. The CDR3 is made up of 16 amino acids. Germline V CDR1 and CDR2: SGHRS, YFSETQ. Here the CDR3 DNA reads TGCGCCAGCAGCTTGGAGGCAGGACTTACTGGAAACACCATATATTTT. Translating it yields CASSLEAGLTGNTIYF.

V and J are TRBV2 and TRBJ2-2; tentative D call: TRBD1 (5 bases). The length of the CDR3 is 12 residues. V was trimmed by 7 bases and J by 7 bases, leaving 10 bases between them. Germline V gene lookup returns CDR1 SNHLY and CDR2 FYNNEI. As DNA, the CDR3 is TGTGCCAGCACAGGGTTTGTCGGGGAGCTGTTTTTT. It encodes CASTGFVGELFF. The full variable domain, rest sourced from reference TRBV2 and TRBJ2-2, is EPEVTQTPSHQVTQMGQEVILRCVPISNHLYFYWYRQILGQKVEFLVSFYNNEISEKSEIFDDQFSVERPDGSNFTLKIRSTKLEDSAMYFCASTGFVGELFFGEGSRLTVL.

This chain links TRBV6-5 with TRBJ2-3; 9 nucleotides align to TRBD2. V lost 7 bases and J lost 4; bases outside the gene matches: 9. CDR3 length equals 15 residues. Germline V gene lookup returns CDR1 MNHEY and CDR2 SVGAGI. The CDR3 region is CASTKISGGADTQYF. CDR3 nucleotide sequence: TGTGCCAGCACGAAGATTAGCGGGGGCGCAGATACGCAGTATTTT.

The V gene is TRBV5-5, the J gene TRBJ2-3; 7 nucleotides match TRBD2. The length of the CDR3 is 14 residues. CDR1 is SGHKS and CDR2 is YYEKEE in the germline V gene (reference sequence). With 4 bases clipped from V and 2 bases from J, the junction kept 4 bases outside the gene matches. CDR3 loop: CASSKAGITDTQYF. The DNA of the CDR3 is TGTGCCAGCAGCAAAGCGGGGATCACAGATACGCAGTATTTT. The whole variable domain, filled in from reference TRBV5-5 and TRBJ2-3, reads DAGVTQSPTHLIKTRGQQVTLRCSPISGHKSVSWYQQVLGQGPQFIFQYYEKEERGRGNFPDRFSARQFPNYSSELNVNALLLGDSALYLCASSKAGITDTQYFGPGTRLTVL.

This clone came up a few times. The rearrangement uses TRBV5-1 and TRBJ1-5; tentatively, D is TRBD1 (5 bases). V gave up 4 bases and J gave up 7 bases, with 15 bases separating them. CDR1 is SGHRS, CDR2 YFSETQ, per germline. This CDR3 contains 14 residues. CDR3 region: CASSPAGGKQPQHF. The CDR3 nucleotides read TGCGCCAGCAGCCCTGCCGGGGGGAAGCAGCCCCAGCATTTT.

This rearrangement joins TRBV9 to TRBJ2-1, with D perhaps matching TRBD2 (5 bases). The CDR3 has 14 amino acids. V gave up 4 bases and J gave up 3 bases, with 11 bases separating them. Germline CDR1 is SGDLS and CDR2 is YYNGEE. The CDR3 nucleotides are TGTGCCAGCAGCAAAACCGGGAACTACAATGAGCAGTTCTTC. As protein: CASSKTGNYNEQFF. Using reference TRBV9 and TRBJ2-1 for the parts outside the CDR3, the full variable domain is DSGVTQTPKHLITATGQRVTLRCSPRSGDLSVYWYQQSLDQGLQFLIQYYNGEERAKGNILERFSAQQFPDLHSELNLSSLELGDSALYFCASSKTGNYNEQFFGPGTRLTVL.

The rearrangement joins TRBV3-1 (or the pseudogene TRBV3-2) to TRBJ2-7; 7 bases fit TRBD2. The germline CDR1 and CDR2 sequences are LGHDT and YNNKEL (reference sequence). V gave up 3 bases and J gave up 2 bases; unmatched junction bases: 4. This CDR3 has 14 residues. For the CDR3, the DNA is TGTGCCAGCAGCCAGGGGGGACTACCCTACGAGCAGTACTTC. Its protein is CASSQGGLPYEQYF.

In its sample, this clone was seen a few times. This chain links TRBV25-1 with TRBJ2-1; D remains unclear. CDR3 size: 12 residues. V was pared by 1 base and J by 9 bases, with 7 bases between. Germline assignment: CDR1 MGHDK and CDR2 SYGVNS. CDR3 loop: CASSEFWSEQFF. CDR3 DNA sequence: TGTGCCAGCAGTGAATTTTGGAGTGAGCAGTTCTTC.

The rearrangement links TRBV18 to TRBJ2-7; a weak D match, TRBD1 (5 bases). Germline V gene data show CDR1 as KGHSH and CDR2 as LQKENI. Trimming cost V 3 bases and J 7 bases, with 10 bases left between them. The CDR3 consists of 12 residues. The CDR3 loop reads CASSPNRWEQYF. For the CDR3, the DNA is TGTGCCAGCTCACCTAACAGGTGGGAGCAGTACTTC.

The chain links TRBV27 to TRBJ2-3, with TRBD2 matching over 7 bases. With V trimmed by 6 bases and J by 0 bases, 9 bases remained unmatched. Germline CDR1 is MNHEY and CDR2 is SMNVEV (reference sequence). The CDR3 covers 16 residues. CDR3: CASSLVGGSSTDTQYF. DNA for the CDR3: TGTGCCAGCAGCCTTGTGGGGGGGTCTAGCACAGATACGCAGTATTTT.

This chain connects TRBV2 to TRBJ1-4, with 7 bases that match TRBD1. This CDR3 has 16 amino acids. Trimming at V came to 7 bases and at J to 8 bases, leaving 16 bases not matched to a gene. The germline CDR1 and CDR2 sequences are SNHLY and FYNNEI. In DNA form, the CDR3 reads TGTGCCAGCACTCAAAGGGAGACAGGGTCTTGGGAAAAACTGTTTTTT. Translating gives CASTQRETGSWEKLFF.

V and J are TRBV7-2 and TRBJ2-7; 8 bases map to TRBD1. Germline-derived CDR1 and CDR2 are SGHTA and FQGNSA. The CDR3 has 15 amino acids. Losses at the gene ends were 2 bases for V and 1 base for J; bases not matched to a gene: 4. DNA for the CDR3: TGTGCCAGCAGCTTAATCCAGGGGGCGTCCTACGAGCAGTACTTC. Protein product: CASSLIQGASYEQYF. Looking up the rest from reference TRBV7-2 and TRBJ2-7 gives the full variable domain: GAGVSQSPSNKVTEKGKDVELRCDPISGHTALYWYRQSLGQGLEFLIYFQGNSAPDKSGLPSDRFSAERTGGSVSTLTIQRTQQEDSAVYLCASSLIQGASYEQYFGPGTRLTVT.

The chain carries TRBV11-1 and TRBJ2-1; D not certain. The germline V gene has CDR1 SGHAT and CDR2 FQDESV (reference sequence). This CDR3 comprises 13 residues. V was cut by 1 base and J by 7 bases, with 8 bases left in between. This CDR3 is CASSLGPTNEQFF. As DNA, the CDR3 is TGTGCCAGCAGCTTAGGGCCGACTAATGAGCAGTTCTTC. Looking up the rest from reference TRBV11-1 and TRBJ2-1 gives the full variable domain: EAEVAQSPRYKITEKSQAVAFWCDPISGHATLYWYRQILGQGPELLVQFQDESVVDDSQLPKDRFSAERLKGVDSTLKIQPAELGDSAMYLCASSLGPTNEQFFGPGTRLTVL.